This T cell receptor beta chain was captured in a study of blood T cell repertoires in COVID-19. About the study: COVID-19 samples from acute and convalescent phases originated in the United States, Italy and Spain. From T cells, B-cell-depleted T cells, or PBMCs came the material, which was cDNA or gDNA.

Source study methods: Scientists estimated how many nucleated cells there were by amplifying reference gene primers. Libraries were prepared by immunoSEQ multiplex PCR; TCRdb keeps only in-frame clonotypes and omits some of them. For V, J and clone size, that table is used; D and trimming come from the DNA. This table has some 180,000 clones, 89% appearing once. This clone has a single count. Germline V lookup: CDR1 MNHEY, CDR2 SMNVEV (reference sequence). V lost 3 bases, J lost 7 bases, and 10 bases stayed unmatched. The CDR3 loop spans 16 amino acids. The TCR comes from a man between 40 and 49 years old with acute or convalescent COVID-19. The chain employs TRBV27 and TRBJ2-3, with 10 positions matching TRBD2. The specimen was peripheral blood. CDR3 region: CASSLSPSGGGNTQYF. CDR3 DNA: TGTGCCAGCAGTTTGTCCCCGAGCGGGGGGGGAAATACGCAGTATTTT.